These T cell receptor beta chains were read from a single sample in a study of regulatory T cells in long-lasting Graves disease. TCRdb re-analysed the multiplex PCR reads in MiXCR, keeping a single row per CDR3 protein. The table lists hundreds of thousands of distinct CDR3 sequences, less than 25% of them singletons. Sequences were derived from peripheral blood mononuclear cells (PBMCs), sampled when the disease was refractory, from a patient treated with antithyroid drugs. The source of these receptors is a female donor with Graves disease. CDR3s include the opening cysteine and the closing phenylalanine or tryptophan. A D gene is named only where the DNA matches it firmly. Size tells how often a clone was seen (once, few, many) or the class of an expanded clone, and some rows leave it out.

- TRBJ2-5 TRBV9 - TGTGCCAGCAGCAGGACCCAGGGAACGGAGACCCAGTACTTC CASSRTQGTETQYF
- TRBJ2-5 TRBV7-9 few TGTGCCAGCAGCTTCTCGGACAGCCAAGAGACCCAGTACTTC CASSFSDSQETQYF
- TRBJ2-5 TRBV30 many TGTGCCTCCCGACAAGGGTGGGAGACCCAGTACTTC CASRQGWETQYF
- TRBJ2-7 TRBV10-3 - TGTGCCATCAGTGAGATTACCGCGGGAAGGTACGAGCAGTACTTC CAISEITAGRYEQYF
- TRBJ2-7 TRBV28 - TGTGCCAGCAGTACTTTTCCCAGGGTCCACGAGCAGTACTTC CASSTFPRVHEQYF
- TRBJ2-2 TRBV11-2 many TGTGCCAGCAGCCACTGGGGCGGGACGAACACCGGGGAGCTGTTTTTT CASSHWGGTNTGELFF
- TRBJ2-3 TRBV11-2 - TGTGCCAGCAGCTCTCTCCGCGGGGAACATAAGGCGCAGTATTTT CASSSLRGEHKAQYF
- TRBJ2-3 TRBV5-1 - TGCGCCAGCAGCTTGGCAGCAGGGACAGATACGCAGTATTTT CASSLAAGTDTQYF
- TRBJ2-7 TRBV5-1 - TGCGCCAGCAGCGCCTCGAAAGTTTTCTCCTACGAGCAGCACTTC CASSASKVFSYEQHF
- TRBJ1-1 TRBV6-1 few TGTGCCAGCAGTGAATTTTTTAGCACCGAAGCTTTCTTT CASSEFFSTEAFF
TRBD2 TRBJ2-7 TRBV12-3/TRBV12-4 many TGTGCCAGCAGTTTCATAGCGGGATCAATCTACGAGCAGTACTTC CASSFIAGSIYEQYF
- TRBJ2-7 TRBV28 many TGTGCCAGCAGGACTCGACAGCGGAGCTCCTACGAGCAGTACTTC CASRTRQRSSYEQYF
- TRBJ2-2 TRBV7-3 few TGTGCCAGCAGCCACAACCCGAACACCGGGGAGCTGTTTTTT CASSHNPNTGELFF
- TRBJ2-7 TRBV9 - TGTGCCAGCAGCGTAGGGGTGACTAGCTACGAGCAGTACTTC CASSVGVTSYEQYF
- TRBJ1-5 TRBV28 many TGTGCCAGCAGGGCAGGGGTGAGCAATCAGCCCCAGCATTTT CASRAGVSNQPQHF
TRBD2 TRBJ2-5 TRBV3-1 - TGTGCCAGCAGCCAAGATCCTAGCGGGAGGGCCGGAGAGACCCAGTACTTC CASSQDPSGRAGETQYF
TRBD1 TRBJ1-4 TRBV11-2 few TGTGCCAGCAGCTTAGAAGGGACAGGGGTTGAAAAACTGTTTTTT CASSLEGTGVEKLFF
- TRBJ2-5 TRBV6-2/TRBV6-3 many TGTGCCAGCAGTTCGCAGACCGGGGTCAAATACTTC CASSSQTGVKYF
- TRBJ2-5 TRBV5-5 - TGTGCCAGCAGCCGATGGGAGACCCAGTACTTC CASSRWETQYF
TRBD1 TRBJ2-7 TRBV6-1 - TGTGCCAGCAGTAAGGGGACAACAGGGGGCTTTGCCTACGAGCAGTACTTC CASSKGTTGGFAYEQYF
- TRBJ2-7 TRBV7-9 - TGTGCCAGCAGCTTGGGAAAGGGGGGATACGGGCAGTACTTC CASSLGKGGYGQYF
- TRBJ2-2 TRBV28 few TGTGCCAGCAGTTTAAGGGGTATCAGAGCCGGGGAGCTGTTTTTT CASSLRGIRAGELFF
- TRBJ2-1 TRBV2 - TGTGCCAGCAGTGCGGGCAGGGGCAATGAGCAGTTCTTC CASSAGRGNEQFF
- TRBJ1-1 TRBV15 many TGTGCCACCAGCGGAGGACGACCCGAAGCTTTCTTT CATSGGRPEAFF
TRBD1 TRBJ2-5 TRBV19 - TGTGCCAGTAGTGCGGGACAGGGGGAGACCCAGTACTTC CASSAGQGETQYF
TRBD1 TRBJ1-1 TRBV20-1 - TGCAGTGCTAGAGATGACAGGGGGTATAATGAAGCTTTCTTT CSARDDRGYNEAFF
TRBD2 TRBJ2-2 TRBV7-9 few TGTGCCAGCAGCTCGACTAGCGGGAGGGCCGAGACCGGGGAGCTGTTTTTT CASSSTSGRAETGELFF
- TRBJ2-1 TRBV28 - TGTGCCAGCGGGGACAAGCAGTTCTTC CASGDKQFF
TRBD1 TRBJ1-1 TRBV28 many TGTGCCAGCAGATCCGACAGGGAAGTAAGTTGGGGTACTGAAGCTTTCTTT CASRSDREVSWGTEAFF
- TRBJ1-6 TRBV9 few TGTGCCTCGGCGGGCTCCTATAATTCACCCCTCCACTTT CASAGSYNSPLHF
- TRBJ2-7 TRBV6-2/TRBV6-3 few TGTGCCAGCAGTTACACAATCCGAGACGGACAGACCGGCGAGCAGTACTTC CASSYTIRDGQTGEQYF
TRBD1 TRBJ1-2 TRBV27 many TGTGCCAGCAGTTCTAGGGACAGTGCATTTAATGGCTACACCTTC CASSSRDSAFNGYTF
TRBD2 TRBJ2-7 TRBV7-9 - TGTGCCAGCAGCTTTAGCGGGAAGCCCCCCTACGAGCAGTACTTC CASSFSGKPPYEQYF
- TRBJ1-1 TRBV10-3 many TGTGCCATCAGTTCATTTGCCGGGACACGAGCTGAAGCTTTCTTT CAISSFAGTRAEAFF
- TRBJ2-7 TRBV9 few TGTGCCAGCAGCCCAAGGATCAAGGACCACGAGCAGTACTTC CASSPRIKDHEQYF
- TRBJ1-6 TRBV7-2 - TGTGCCAGCAGCTTAGAGGGGCTCTTCAATAATTCACCCCTCCACTTT CASSLEGLFNNSPLHF
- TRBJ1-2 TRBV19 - TGTGCCAGTAGTTGGCAGGGGATCGGCTACACCTTC CASSWQGIGYTF
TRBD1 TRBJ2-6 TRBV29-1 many TGCAGCGTTGTGGGGGACAGGGGTACTGGGGCCAACGTCCTGACTTTC CSVVGDRGTGANVLTF
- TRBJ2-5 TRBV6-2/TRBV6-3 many TGTGCCAGCAGTTACGGATTAGGAGGTTTGGAGACCCAGTACTTC CASSYGLGGLETQYF
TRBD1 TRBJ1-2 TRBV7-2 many TGTGCCAGCAGCCTCGACAGGGGGAGGTATGGCTACACCTTC CASSLDRGRYGYTF
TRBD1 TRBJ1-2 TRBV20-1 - TGCAGTGCTAGTCGCGGACAGGTTGCCTTC CSASRGQVAF
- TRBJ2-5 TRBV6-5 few TGTGCCAGCAGTTACCAGGGGACATTCCAAGAGACCCAGTACTTC CASSYQGTFQETQYF
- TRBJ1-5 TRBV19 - TGTGCCAGCGGGGGGGGAAATCAGCCCCAGCATTTT CASGGGNQPQHF
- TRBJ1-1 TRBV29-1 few TGCAGCGTTGGTGGGACTGCCCAGGACACTGAAGCTTTCTTT CSVGGTAQDTEAFF
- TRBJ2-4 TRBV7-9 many TGTGCCAGCAGCTTAGTGGGTGGCCCGGAGCATCAGTACTTC CASSLVGGPEHQYF
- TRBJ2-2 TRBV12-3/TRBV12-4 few TGTGCCAGCAGTTTGGGGGGTAGGGCCGGGGAGCTGTTTTTT CASSLGGRAGELFF
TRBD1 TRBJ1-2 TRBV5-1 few TGCGCCAGCAGCACCGGGACAGAAGAATCCTATGGCTACACCTTC CASSTGTEESYGYTF
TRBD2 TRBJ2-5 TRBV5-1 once TGCGCCAGCGTCCGAGTTAGCGGGAGTCATGAGACCCAGTACTTC CASVRVSGSHETQYF
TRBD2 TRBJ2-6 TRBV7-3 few TGTGCCAGCAGCTCAAGCGGGAGCGGTGGGGCCAACGTCCTGACTTTC CASSSSGSGGANVLTF
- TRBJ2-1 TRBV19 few TGTGCCAGTAGTACCTTGGCGGTCGGTAATGAGCAGTTCTTC CASSTLAVGNEQFF
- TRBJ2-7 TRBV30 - TGTGCCTGGAGTGTCTCAACGGCCTACGAGCAGTACTTC CAWSVSTAYEQYF
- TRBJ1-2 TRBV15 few TGTGCCACCAGCAGAGATCGAGGTGTTTACTATGGCTACACCTTC CATSRDRGVYYGYTF
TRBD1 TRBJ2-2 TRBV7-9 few TGTGCCAGCAACCATAGACAGGGGGCGTTATCCGGGGAGCTGTTTTTT CASNHRQGALSGELFF
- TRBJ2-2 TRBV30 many TGTGCCTGGAGTTGGGACGTGGGGGCGGGGGAGCTGTTTTTT CAWSWDVGAGELFF
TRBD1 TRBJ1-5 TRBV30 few TGTGCCTGGAGTACAGGGGTGAGTCAGCCCCAGCATTTT CAWSTGVSQPQHF
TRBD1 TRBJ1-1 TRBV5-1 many TGCGCCAGCAGCTTGGTAGGGGGCAGTCGCGGCGCGGAAGCTTTCTTT CASSLVGGSRGAEAFF
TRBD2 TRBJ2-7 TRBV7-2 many TGTGCCAGCAGCTCTAGCGGGAGCGGGGGAGAGCAGTACTTC CASSSSGSGGEQYF